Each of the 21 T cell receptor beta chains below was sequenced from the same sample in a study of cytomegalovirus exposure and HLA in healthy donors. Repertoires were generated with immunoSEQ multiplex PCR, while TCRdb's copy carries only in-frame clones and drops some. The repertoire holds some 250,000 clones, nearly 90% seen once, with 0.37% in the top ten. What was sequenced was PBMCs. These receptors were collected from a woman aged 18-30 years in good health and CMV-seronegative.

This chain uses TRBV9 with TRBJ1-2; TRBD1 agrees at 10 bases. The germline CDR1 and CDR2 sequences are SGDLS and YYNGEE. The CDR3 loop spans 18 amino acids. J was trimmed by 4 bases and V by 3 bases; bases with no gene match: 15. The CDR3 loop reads CASSAVDRGALRLYGYTF. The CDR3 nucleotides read TGTGCCAGCAGCGCTGTGGACAGGGGGGCCCTTAGGCTCTATGGCTACACCTTC.

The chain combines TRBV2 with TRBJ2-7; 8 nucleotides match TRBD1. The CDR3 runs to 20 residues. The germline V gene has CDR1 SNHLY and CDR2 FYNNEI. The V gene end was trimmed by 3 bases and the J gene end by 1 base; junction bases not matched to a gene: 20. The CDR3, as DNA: TGTGCCAGCAGTGAGTTTGCCAAAGGATCCGGGACAGGAACTTCCTACGAGCAGTACTTC. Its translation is CASSEFAKGSGTGTSYEQYF.

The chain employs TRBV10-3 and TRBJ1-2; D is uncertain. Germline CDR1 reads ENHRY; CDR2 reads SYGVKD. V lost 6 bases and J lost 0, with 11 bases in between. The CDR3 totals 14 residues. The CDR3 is CAIRIGGTNYGYTF. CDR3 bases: TGTGCCATCAGGATTGGAGGAACTAACTATGGCTACACCTTC.

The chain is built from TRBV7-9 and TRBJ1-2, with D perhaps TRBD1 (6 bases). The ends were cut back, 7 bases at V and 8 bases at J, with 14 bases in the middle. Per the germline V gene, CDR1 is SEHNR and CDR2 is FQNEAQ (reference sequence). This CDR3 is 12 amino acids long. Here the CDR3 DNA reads TGTGCCAGCACCCCAAAGGGGGAGGGCTACACCTTC. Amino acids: CASTPKGEGYTF.

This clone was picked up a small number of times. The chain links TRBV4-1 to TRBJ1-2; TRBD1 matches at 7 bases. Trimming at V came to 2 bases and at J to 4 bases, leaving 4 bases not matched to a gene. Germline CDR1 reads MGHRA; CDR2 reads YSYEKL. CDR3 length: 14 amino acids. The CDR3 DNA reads TGCGCCAGCAGCCAATGGGACAGCTTCTATGGCTACACCTTC. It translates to CASSQWDSFYGYTF.

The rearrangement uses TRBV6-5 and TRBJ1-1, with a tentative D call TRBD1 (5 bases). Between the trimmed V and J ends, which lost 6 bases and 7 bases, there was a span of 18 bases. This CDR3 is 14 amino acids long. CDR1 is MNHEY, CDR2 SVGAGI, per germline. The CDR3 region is CASSHRTWGNEAFF. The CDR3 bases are TGTGCCAGCAGCCATCGGACATGGGGAAATGAAGCTTTCTTT.

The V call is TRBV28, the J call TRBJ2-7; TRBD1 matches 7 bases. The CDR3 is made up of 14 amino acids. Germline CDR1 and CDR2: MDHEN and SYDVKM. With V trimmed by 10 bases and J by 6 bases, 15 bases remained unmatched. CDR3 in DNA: TGTGCCATTACCCCCGGGACAGCAAGCCGCGAGCAGTACGTC. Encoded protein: CAITPGTASREQYV.

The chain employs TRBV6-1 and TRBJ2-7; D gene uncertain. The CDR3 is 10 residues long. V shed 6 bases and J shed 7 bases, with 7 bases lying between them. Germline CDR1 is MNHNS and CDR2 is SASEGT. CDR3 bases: TGTGCCAGCAGCAAAAGGGAGCAGTACGTC. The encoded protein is CASSKREQYV.

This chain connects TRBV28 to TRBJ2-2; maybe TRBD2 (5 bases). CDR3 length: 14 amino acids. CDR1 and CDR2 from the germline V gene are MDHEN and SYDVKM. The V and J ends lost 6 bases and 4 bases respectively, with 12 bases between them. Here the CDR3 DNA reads TGTGCCAGCAGGGGTGGGGAGATCACCGGGGAGCTGTTTTTT. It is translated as CASRGGEITGELFF. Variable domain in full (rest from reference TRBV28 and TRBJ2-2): DVKVTQSSRYLVKRTGEKVFLECVQDMDHENMFWYRQDPGLGLRLIYFSYDVKMKEKGDIPEGYSVSREKKERFSLILESASTNQTSMYLCASRGGEITGELFFGEGSRLTVL.

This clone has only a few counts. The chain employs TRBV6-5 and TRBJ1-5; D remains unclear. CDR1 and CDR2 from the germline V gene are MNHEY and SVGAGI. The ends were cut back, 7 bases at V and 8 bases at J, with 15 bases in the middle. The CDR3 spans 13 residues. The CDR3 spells CASTPNTGEPQHF. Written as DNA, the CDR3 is TGTGCCAGCACCCCAAACACGGGAGAGCCCCAGCATTTT.

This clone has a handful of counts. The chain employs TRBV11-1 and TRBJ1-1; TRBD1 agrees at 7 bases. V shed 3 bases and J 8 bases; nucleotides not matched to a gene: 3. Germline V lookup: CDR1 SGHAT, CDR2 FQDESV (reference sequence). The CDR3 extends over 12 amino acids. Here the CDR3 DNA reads TGTGCCAGCAGCTTCTCGACAGGGGAAGCTTTCTTT. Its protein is CASSFSTGEAFF.

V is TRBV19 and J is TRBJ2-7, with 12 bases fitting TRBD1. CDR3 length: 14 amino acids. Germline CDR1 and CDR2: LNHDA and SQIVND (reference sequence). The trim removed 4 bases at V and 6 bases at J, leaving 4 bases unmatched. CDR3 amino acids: CASSNMGQGAEQYF. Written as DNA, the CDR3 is TGTGCCAGTAGTAACATGGGACAGGGGGCCGAGCAGTACTTC.

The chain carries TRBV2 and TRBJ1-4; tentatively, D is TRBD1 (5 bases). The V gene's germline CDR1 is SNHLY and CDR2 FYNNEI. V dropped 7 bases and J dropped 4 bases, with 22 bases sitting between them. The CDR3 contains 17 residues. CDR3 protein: CASTPFEQVPINEKLFF. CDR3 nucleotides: TGTGCCAGCACCCCCTTCGAACAGGTCCCTATTAATGAAAAACTGTTTTTT.

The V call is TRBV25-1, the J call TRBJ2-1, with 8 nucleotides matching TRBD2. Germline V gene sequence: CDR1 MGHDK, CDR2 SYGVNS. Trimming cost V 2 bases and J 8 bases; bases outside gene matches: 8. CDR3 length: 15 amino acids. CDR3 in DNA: TGTGCCAGCAGTGAAGCTAACGGGGGGGCCGATGAGCAGTTCTTC. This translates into CASSEANGGADEQFF.

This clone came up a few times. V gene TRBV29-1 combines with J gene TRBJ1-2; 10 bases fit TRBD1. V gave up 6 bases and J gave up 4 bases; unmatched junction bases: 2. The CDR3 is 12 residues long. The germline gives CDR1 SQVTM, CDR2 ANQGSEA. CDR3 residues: CSVWTGGYGYTF. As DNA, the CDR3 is TGCAGCGTATGGACAGGGGGCTATGGCTACACCTTC. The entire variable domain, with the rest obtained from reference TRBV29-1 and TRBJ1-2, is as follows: SAVISQKPSRDICQRGTSLTIQCQVDSQVTMMFWYRQQPGQSLTLIATANQGSEATYESGFVIDKFPISRPNLTFSTLTVSNMSPEDSSIYLCSVWTGGYGYTFGSGTRLTVV.

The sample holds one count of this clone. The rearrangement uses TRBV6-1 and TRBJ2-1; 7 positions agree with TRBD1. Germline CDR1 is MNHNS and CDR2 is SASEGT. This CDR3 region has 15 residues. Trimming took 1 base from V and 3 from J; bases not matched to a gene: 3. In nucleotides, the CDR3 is TGTGCCAGCAGTGAAGGAGGGGGCCGCTACAATGAGCAGTTCTTC. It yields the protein CASSEGGGRYNEQFF.

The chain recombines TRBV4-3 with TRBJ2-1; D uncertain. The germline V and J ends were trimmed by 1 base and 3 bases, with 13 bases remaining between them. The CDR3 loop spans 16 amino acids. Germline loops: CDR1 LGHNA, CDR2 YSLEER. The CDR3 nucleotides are TGCGCCAGCAGCCAAGGTGTGGGTGCGGTCTACAATGAGCAGTTCTTC. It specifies CASSQGVGAVYNEQFF.

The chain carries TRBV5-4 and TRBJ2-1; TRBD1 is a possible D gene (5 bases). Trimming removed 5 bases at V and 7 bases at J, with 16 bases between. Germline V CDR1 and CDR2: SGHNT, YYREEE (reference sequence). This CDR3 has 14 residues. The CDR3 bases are TGTGCCAGCAGTCAGGGTGGAGATCGTAATGAGCAGTTCTTC. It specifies CASSQGGDRNEQFF.

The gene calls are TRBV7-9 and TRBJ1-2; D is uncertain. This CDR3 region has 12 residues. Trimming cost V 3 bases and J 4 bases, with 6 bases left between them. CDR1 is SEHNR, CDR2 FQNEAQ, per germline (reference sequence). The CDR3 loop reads CASSFQAYGYTF. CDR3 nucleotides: TGTGCCAGCAGCTTCCAGGCCTATGGCTACACCTTC.

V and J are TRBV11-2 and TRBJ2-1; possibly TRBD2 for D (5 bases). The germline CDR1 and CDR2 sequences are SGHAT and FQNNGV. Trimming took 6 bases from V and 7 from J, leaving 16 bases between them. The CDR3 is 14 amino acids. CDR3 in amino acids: CASRMEDAFNEQFF. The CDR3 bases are TGTGCCAGCAGAATGGAGGATGCCTTTAATGAGCAGTTCTTC.

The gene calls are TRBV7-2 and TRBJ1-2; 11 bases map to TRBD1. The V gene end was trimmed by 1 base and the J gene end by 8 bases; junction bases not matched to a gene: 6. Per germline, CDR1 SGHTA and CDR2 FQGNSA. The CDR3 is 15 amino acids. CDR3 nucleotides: TGTGCCAGCAGCTTAGTCTGGGACAGGGGGGTGGGCTACACCTTC. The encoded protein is CASSLVWDRGVGYTF. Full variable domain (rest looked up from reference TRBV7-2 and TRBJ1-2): GAGVSQSPSNKVTEKGKDVELRCDPISGHTALYWYRQSLGQGLEFLIYFQGNSAPDKSGLPSDRFSAERTGGSVSTLTIQRTQQEDSAVYLCASSLVWDRGVGYTFGSGTRLTVV.